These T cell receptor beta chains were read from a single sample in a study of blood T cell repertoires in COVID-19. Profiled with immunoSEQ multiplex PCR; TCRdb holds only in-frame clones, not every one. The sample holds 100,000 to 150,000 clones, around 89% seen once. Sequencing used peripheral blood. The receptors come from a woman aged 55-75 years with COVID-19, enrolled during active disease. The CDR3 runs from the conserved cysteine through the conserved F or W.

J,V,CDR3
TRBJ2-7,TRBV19,CASSIGGRAGLQYF
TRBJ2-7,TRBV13,CASSRTGYEQYF
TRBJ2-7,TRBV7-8,CASSRGTGVYEQYF
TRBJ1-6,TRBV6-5,CASRRQGDNSPLHF
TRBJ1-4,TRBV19,CASSTGGLVGKLFF
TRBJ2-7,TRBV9,CASSVGPSGASYREQYF
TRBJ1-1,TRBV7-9,CASREGGTEAFF
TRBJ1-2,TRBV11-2,CASSLERGTGINYGYTF
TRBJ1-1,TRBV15,CATSDRGGTEAFF
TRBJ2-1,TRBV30,CAWSVRGGTKEQFF
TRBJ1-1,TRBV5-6,CASSLSSYRGQVSAFF
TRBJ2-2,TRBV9,CASSVFPGQANTGELFF
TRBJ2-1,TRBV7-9,CASSRLAGGDYNEQFF
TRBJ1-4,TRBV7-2,CASSFRVGEKLFF
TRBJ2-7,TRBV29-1,CSVQVSSYEQYF
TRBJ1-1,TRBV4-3,CASSQDKNTEAFF
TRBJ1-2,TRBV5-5,CASSMAWSGNGGYTF
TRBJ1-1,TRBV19,CASSGGQGGLTEAFF
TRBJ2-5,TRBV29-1,CSGRKQRGGETQYF
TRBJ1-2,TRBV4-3,CASSQDLGPLYGYTF
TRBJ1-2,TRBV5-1,CASSLGTGENYGYTF
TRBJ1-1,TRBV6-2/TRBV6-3,CASSYGRGLEAFF
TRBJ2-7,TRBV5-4,CASSDGLAEAYEQYF
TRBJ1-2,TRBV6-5,CASSYREPYGYTF
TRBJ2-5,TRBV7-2,CASREGLTVGETQYF
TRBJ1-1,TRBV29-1,CSVKPELNTEAFF
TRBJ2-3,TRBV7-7,CASSLSAKPDTQYF
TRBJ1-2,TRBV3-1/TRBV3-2,CASSLSDRAGGYTF
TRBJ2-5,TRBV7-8,CASSSVAGGRETQYF
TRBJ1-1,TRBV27,CASSLEGARPQNTEAFF
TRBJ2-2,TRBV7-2,CASSLSRGRAGELFF
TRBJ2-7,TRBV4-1,CASSLEQGYEQYF
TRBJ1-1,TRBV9,CASSVGGQGAEAFF
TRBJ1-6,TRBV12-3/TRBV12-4,CAAGRGNSPLHF
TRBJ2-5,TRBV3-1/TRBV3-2,CASSRGGYYQETQYF
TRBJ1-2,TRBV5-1,CASSLEGANYGYTF
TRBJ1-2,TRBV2,CASSTGTPRKGYTF
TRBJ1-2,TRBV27,CASSLGQIYGYTF
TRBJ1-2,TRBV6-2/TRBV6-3,CASSYRPGANYGYTF
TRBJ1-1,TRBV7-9,CASSFSDRGDTEAFF
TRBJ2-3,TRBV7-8,CASSRDFTDTQYF
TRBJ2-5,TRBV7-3,CASSLNGGYQETQYF
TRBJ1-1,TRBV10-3,CAIRRSTGTGMNTEAFF
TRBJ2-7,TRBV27,CASSLTGQGKSYEQYF
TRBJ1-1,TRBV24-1,CATSDRKGREAFF
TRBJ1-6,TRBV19,CATQNRGNSPLHF
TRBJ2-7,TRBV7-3,CASSRGQGAARQYF
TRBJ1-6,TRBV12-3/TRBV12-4,CASSLGGPRHF
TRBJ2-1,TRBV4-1,CASSQQTWTGVQFF
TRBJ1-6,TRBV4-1,CASSQARGTGSPLHF
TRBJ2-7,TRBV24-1,CATSDSGQGARGEQYF
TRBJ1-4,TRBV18,CASSPGRDNEKLFF
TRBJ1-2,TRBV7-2,CASSLGVGANYGYTF
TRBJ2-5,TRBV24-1,CATEDGAGGRGKTQYF